These T cell receptor beta chains were read from a single sample in a study of human T cells and chemical hapten exposure. TCRdb reprocessed the RACE reads with MiXCR, giving one entry per CDR3 protein. The data contain around 150,000 distinct CDR3 sequences, 28% of them seen just once; the ten biggest clones take up approximately 2.1%. The specimen comprised whole blood, sampled in connection with sensitization to the hapten diphenylcyclopropenone (DPC). These receptors were obtained from a woman between 18 and 30 years old with alopecia areata. Some clones in this sample may be carry-over from other donors' samples. The CDR3 runs from the conserved cysteine through the conserved F or W. A D gene is named only where the DNA matches it firmly. Rows may omit the clone size; those that give it use once, few, many or a size class.

CASMGRNTGELFF	TGCGCCAGCATGGGGAGGAACACCGGGGAGCTGTTTTTT	NA	NA	TRBV10-2	TRBJ2-2
CASSQDEPGGLGYTF	TGCGCCAGCAGCCAAGATGAACCAGGGGGCCTTGGCTACACCTTC	NA	TRBD1	TRBV4-3	TRBJ1-2
CSVKDRGGDSPLHF	TGCAGCGTCAAGGACAGGGGAGGGGATTCACCCCTCCACTTT	NA	TRBD1	TRBV29-1	TRBJ1-6
CASRETRTVNTEAFF	TGTGCCAGCAGGGAGACCCGGACAGTGAACACTGAAGCTTTCTTT	NA	NA	TRBV2	TRBJ1-1
CASSFKLGQGYSDGGYTF	TGTGCCAGCAGCTTCAAATTAGGGCAGGGGTACTCGGATGGTGGCTACACCTTC	NA	NA	TRBV11-2	TRBJ1-2
CASSLGGRGSDTQYF	TGCGCCAGCAGCTTGGGAGGCAGGGGATCGGATACGCAGTATTTT	NA	NA	TRBV5-1	TRBJ2-3
CASGRGTGLWKLFF	TGTGCCAGCGGTAGGGGGACAGGATTGTGGAAACTGTTTTTT	NA	TRBD1	TRBV27	TRBJ1-4
CASSGVQGGIGNQPQHF	TGTGCCAGCAGTGGGGTACAGGGCGGAATTGGCAATCAGCCCCAGCATTTT	NA	NA	TRBV2	TRBJ1-5
CSAWARIPRDTQYF	TGCAGCGCCTGGGCGCGGATTCCCAGAGATACGCAGTATTTT	few	NA	TRBV29-1	TRBJ2-3
CASSDPQGERLNEQYF	TGTGCCAGCAGTGACCCACAGGGGGAAAGGCTTAACGAGCAGTACTTC	few	TRBD1	TRBV6-2/TRBV6-3	TRBJ2-7
CASSLALLAGEAGELFF	TGTGCCAGCAGTTTAGCGCTGTTAGCGGGAGAAGCAGGGGAGCTGTTTTTT	few	TRBD2	TRBV12-3/TRBV12-4	TRBJ2-2
CASSLRLAGGPDTQYF	TGTGCCAGCAGCCTCCGACTAGCGGGAGGGCCGGATACGCAGTATTTT	many	TRBD2	TRBV14	TRBJ2-3
CSARKDRINEQFF	TGCAGTGCTAGGAAGGACAGGATCAATGAGCAGTTCTTC	NA	TRBD1	TRBV20-1	TRBJ2-1
CSASKLAGGGTDTQYF	TGCAGTGCTAGTAAACTAGCGGGAGGGGGCACAGATACGCAGTATTTT	NA	TRBD2	TRBV20-1	TRBJ2-3
CSSGNQANGYTF	TGCAGCTCGGGAAACCAGGCAAATGGCTACACCTTC	many	NA	TRBV29-1	TRBJ1-2
CASSQTNRGDTEAFF	TGCGCCAGCAGCCAAACGAACAGGGGGGACACTGAAGCTTTCTTT	NA	TRBD1	TRBV4-3	TRBJ1-1
CASSRQGNAEAFF	TGCGCCAGCAGTAGACAGGGGAACGCTGAAGCTTTCTTT	NA	TRBD1	TRBV10-2	TRBJ1-1
CASSLRDRPNYGYTF	TGTGCCAGCAGTCTCCGGGACAGACCTAACTATGGCTACACCTTC	few	TRBD1	TRBV6-5	TRBJ1-2
CAISRLADNEQFF	TGTGCCATCAGCAGACTAGCGGACAATGAGCAGTTCTTC	NA	TRBD2	TRBV10-3	TRBJ2-1
CASSQEVGLAGELFF	TGCGCCAGCAGCCAAGAGGTTGGCCTCGCCGGGGAGCTGTTTTTT	NA	NA	TRBV4-3	TRBJ2-2
CSSGGGTDTQYF	TGCAGCTCCGGTGGGGGCACAGATACGCAGTATTTT	NA	NA	TRBV29-1	TRBJ2-3
CSAPQRDYYYEQYF	TGCAGTGCGCCGCAAAGGGACTACTACTACGAGCAGTACTTC	few	TRBD2	TRBV20-1	TRBJ2-7
CASSKASTEAFF	TGTGCCAGCTCGAAGGCCTCCACTGAAGCTTTCTTT	NA	NA	TRBV2	TRBJ1-1
CASRLRTDRVEFF	TGTGCCAGCAGATTACGCACGGACAGGGTGGAGTTCTTC	NA	TRBD1	TRBV7-9	TRBJ2-1
CASSLMGGTEAFF	TGCGCCAGCAGCTTGATGGGTGGGACTGAAGCTTTCTTT	NA	NA	TRBV5-1	TRBJ1-1
CASSYLPGDFSKISYNEQFF	TGTGCCAGCAGTTACCTACCCGGGGACTTCTCGAAGATCTCCTACAATGAGCAGTTCTTC	NA	NA	TRBV6-2/TRBV6-3	TRBJ2-1
CASSLVPVRGFDSSGNTIYF	TGTGCCAGCAGCTTAGTTCCGGTTCGGGGATTTGATTCCTCTGGAAACACCATATATTTT	few	NA	TRBV7-6	TRBJ1-3
CASSFRTGRTEAFF	TGTGCCAGCAGCTTTCGGACAGGGAGGACTGAAGCTTTCTTT	NA	TRBD1	TRBV7-2	TRBJ1-1
CSAGVGGARYGYTF	TGCAGTGCCGGGGTAGGGGGCGCCCGCTATGGCTACACCTTC	NA	TRBD1	TRBV20-1	TRBJ1-2
CSAGEQYKVETQYF	TGCAGTGCTGGAGAGCAGTACAAGGTCGAGACCCAGTACTTC	few	NA	TRBV20-1	TRBJ2-5
CSVERGAQETQYF	TGCAGCGTTGAGCGCGGGGCCCAAGAGACCCAGTACTTC	NA	NA	TRBV29-1	TRBJ2-5
CAISDGGTEQYF	TGTGCCATCAGTGACGGGGGTACCGAGCAGTACTTC	few	NA	TRBV10-3	TRBJ2-7
CSARVGASGYNEQFF	TGCAGTGCTAGGGTGGGGGCTAGCGGGTACAATGAGCAGTTCTTC	NA	TRBD2	TRBV20-1	TRBJ2-1
CSARDREGGSYNEQFF	TGCAGTGCTAGAGATCGGGAGGGGGGCTCCTACAATGAGCAGTTCTTC	NA	TRBD2	TRBV20-1	TRBJ2-1
CASSRLGNSNQPQHF	TGTGCCAGTAGTAGACTCGGGAATAGCAATCAGCCCCAGCATTTT	few	NA	TRBV19	TRBJ1-5
CAGTSGGSYNEQFF	TGTGCCGGAACTAGCGGGGGGTCCTACAATGAGCAGTTCTTC	NA	TRBD2	TRBV2	TRBJ2-1
CAISGGEPGSYEQYF	TGTGCCATCAGTGGAGGTGAACCCGGCTCCTACGAGCAGTACTTC	NA	NA	TRBV10-3	TRBJ2-7
CISVSEAHLDRGHEQYF	NA	few	NA	TRBV7-5	TRBJ2-7
CASSSRLVNTGELFF	TGCGCCAGCAGTTCCAGACTGGTAAACACCGGGGAGCTGTTTTTT	NA	NA	TRBV5-1	TRBJ2-2
CAISEGSGGPGELFF	TGTGCCATCAGTGAGGGTTCCGGAGGGCCCGGGGAGCTGTTTTTT	few	NA	TRBV10-3	TRBJ2-2
CASSLEGVTEAFF	TGTGCCAGCAGTTTAGAGGGTGTCACTGAAGCTTTCTTT	few	NA	TRBV27	TRBJ1-1
CASSSQSRVSTEAFF	TGTGCCAGCAGCTCCCAATCCAGGGTCTCCACTGAAGCTTTCTTT	NA	NA	TRBV7-2	TRBJ1-1
CSVEGANEWEQYF	TGCAGCGTGGAGGGGGCGAATGAATGGGAGCAGTACTTC	many	NA	TRBV29-1	TRBJ2-7
CASSLDGLAKNIQYF	TGTGCCAGCAGCTTAGACGGGCTAGCCAAAAACATTCAGTACTTC	NA	NA	TRBV11-1	TRBJ2-4
CSARDTQSLRNQPQHF	TGCAGTGCTAGAGATACGCAGTCCCTTCGCAATCAGCCCCAGCATTTT	NA	NA	TRBV20-1	TRBJ1-5
CSVTGTEKYEQYF	TGCAGCGTAACCGGGACGGAAAAGTACGAGCAGTACTTC	few	NA	TRBV29-1	TRBJ2-7